This T cell receptor (beta chain) was identified during a study of identifying expanded T cells in peripheral blood. Healthy donors had no documented immune events, such as infections, while sampled. About this clone: Its target is not known.

The CDR3 sequence is 15 residues long. Looked up from germline, CDR1 is SGDLS and CDR2 is YYNGEE. Trimming took 5 bases from V and 8 from J, leaving 20 bases between them. Points from the study as a whole: Technical replicates showed about 1.1 changed clones; two weeks roughly 16; four weeks 19. Across healthy donors, higher total template counts meant significantly greater approximately two-week count variance.

Clones were read by immunoSEQ multiplex PCR, and TCRdb kept only the in-frame ones, dropping some. This sample has around 80,000 clones, with roughly 90% found just once. V and J are TRBV9 and TRBJ2-4; tentative D call: TRBD1 (6 bases). Sequenced input: blood. This TCR was recovered from a person aged 18-70 years in good health. The CDR3 is CASSDSPSGVDIQYF. In DNA, the CDR3 is TGTGCCAGCAGTGATTCTCCGTCAGGGGTGGACATTCAGTACTTC.